These 12 T cell receptor beta chains were sequenced from one sample in a study of Ad26.COV2.S vaccination and SARS-CoV-2 variants. Generated by immunoSEQ multiplex PCR, the TCRdb table keeps only in-frame clones and is missing some. The sample carries 320,000 or so clones, roughly 88% recorded once. Treatment in this sample: roughly 20 received Ad26.COV2.S at low or high dose, single or two shots; five or six received placebo; per-sample allocation not given. Specimen acquisition occurred on day 63 following the initial vaccine or placebo injection. This material consisted of peripheral blood, taken in a trial of Ad26.COV2.S vaccine versus placebo. These TCRs come from a person between 18 and 59 years old who received the Ad26.COV2.S COVID-19 vaccine or a placebo.

The chain uses TRBV7-3 and TRBJ2-3, with a weak D call TRBD2 (6 bases). The CDR3 loop spans 11 amino acids. V gave up 5 bases and J gave up 6 bases, with 6 bases separating them. Germline-derived CDR1 and CDR2 are SGHTA and FQGTGA. This CDR3 reads CASSGGDTQYF. Here the CDR3 DNA reads TGTGCCAGCAGCGGGGGGGATACGCAGTATTTT.

The chain employs TRBV3-1 (or the pseudogene TRBV3-2) and TRBJ2-4, with D possibly being TRBD2 (5 bases). The CDR3 is made up of 14 amino acids. CDR1 LGHDT and CDR2 YNNKEL come from the germline V gene (reference sequence). V was shortened by 1 base and J by 8 bases, with 12 bases between the two germline ends. The CDR3 sequence: CASSQGGSYYIQYF. The CDR3 nucleotides are TGTGCCAGCAGCCAAGGAGGGAGTTACTACATTCAGTACTTC.

The chain recombines TRBV19 with TRBJ1-5; 9 bases fit TRBD1. The J segment lost 6 bases and the V segment lost 6 bases, leaving 9 bases of the junction unmatched. This CDR3 has 15 amino acids. CDR1 is LNHDA and CDR2 is SQIVND in the germline V gene (reference sequence). CDR3 nucleotides: TGTGCCAGTAGCCTAGGGGGACAGGGAAGTCAGCCCCAGCATTTT. It specifies CASSLGGQGSQPQHF. Together with reference TRBV19 and TRBJ1-5, the CDR3 gives the full variable domain: DGGITQSPKYLFRKEGQNVTLSCEQNLNHDAMYWYRQDPGQGLRLIYYSQIVNDFQKGDIAEGYSVSREKKESFPLTVTSAQKNPTAFYLCASSLGGQGSQPQHFGDGTRLSIL.

The J gene is TRBJ1-5, the V gene TRBV9; a weak D match, TRBD1 (6 bases). The CDR3 is 15 amino acids. Per the germline V gene, CDR1 is SGDLS and CDR2 is YYNGEE. V lost 4 bases, J lost 4 bases, and 15 bases lay in between. Written as DNA, the CDR3 is TGTGCCAGCAGCCCATTTGAGGGGGAAAATCAGCCCCAGCATTTT. Amino acids: CASSPFEGENQPQHF.

J is TRBJ1-1 and V is TRBV27; tentatively, D is TRBD1 (6 bases). Germline V gene lookup returns CDR1 MNHEY and CDR2 SMNVEV (reference sequence). V lost 4 bases to trimming and J lost 3 bases, with 12 bases between them. The CDR3 runs 14 residues. The CDR3 DNA follows: TGTGCCAGCAGTTATCGGGGGCTCGACACTGAAGCTTTCTTT. Protein sequence: CASSYRGLDTEAFF.

The J gene is TRBJ2-3, the V gene TRBV19, with D perhaps matching TRBD1 or TRBD2 (5 bases each). The CDR3 is made up of 15 amino acids. The V end was cut by 1 base, the J end by 0 bases, with 8 bases between. CDR1 is LNHDA and CDR2 is SQIVND in the germline V gene (reference sequence). DNA of the CDR3: TGTGCCAGTAGTATAGTTGGGGGTAGCACAGATACGCAGTATTTT. This gives the protein CASSIVGGSTDTQYF.

This clone was observed once. V usage is TRBV7-8 and J usage is TRBJ2-1, with D unclear. Germline V CDR1 and CDR2: SGHVS, FQNEAQ. Trimming left V 5 bases short and J 7 bases short, with 15 bases between. The length of the CDR3 is 14 residues. CDR3 amino acids: CASSPGSRTNEQFF. The CDR3 DNA follows: TGTGCCAGCAGCCCCGGTTCTAGAACTAATGAGCAGTTCTTC.

This rearrangement joins TRBV27 to TRBJ2-7; D is ambiguous. This CDR3 comprises 16 residues. V lost 4 bases and J 3 bases, leaving 19 bases between the germline ends. Germline V lookup: CDR1 MNHEY, CDR2 SMNVEV (reference sequence). The CDR3 nucleotides are TGTGCCAGCAGTTGGCCCCTAAGGTTGGGATACTACGAGCAGTACGTC. It yields the protein CASSWPLRLGYYEQYV.

The chain links TRBV6-4 to TRBJ1-5; unclear D gene. The CDR3 runs to 14 residues. Germline CDR1 is MRHNA and CDR2 is SNTAGT. V lost 3 bases and J 2 bases, leaving 8 bases between the germline ends. CDR3 region: CASSEGVGNQPQHF. CDR3 DNA sequence: TGTGCCAGCAGTGAGGGCGTAGGCAATCAGCCCCAGCATTTT.

This rearrangement joins TRBV5-1 to TRBJ1-4, with TRBD1 as a possible D gene (5 bases). Germline values: CDR1 SGHRS, CDR2 YFSETQ. This CDR3 spans 14 amino acids. The V and J ends lost 4 bases and 8 bases respectively, with 15 bases between them. The CDR3 spells CASSPRDPQEKLFF. The DNA of the CDR3 is TGCGCCAGCAGCCCCCGGGACCCTCAAGAAAAACTGTTTTTT.

This chain links TRBV18 with TRBJ2-5, with 10 bases aligning to TRBD1. Germline V gives CDR1 KGHSH, CDR2 LQKENI. Losses at the gene ends were 3 bases for V and 3 bases for J; bases not matched to a gene: 7. The CDR3 extends over 16 amino acids. Written as DNA, the CDR3 is TGTGCCAGCTCACCCGAGACAGGGGGCGTGAAAGAGACCCAGTACTTC. This gives the protein CASSPETGGVKETQYF.

J is TRBJ2-3 and V is TRBV28; D not resolved. The CDR3 totals 12 residues. The germline V gene has CDR1 MDHEN and CDR2 SYDVKM. The ends were cut back, 7 bases at V and 3 bases at J, with 8 bases in the middle. The CDR3 coding sequence is TGTGCCAGCATTGCGAGAACAGATACGCAGTATTTT. Its protein product is CASIARTDTQYF.